These T cell receptor beta chains were read from a single sample in a study of vaccination and CD4 T cells after COVID-19. For these TCRs, the target antigens are not known. Using its own MiXCR run on the PCR reads, TCRdb lists one record per CDR3 protein. The table records some 25,000 distinct CDR3 sequences, 50% to 75% of them present only once. Sequenced input: CD4+ T cells from blood, cultured in vitro. These receptors came from a human donor who had recovered from COVID-19. Each CDR3 is given with its conserved first and last residue.

TRBV2	TRBJ2-5	CASVRGGETQYF
TRBV30	TRBJ2-3	CAWSTGALSTDTQYF
TRBV2	TRBJ2-7	CASSGNQGYEQYF
TRBV6-5	TRBJ2-1	CASSYLAGLYNEQFF
TRBV20-1	TRBJ2-2	CSARELITGELFF
TRBV6-1	TRBJ2-7	CASSDKERRSSYEQYF
TRBV7-9	TRBJ2-7	CASSLLSDSYEQYF
TRBV7-9	TRBJ1-1	CASSLSMGNGGATEAFF
TRBV5-1	TRBJ2-7	CASAVWGGYEQYF
TRBV7-2	TRBJ1-2	CASSPWAGGASGYTF
TRBV20-1	TRBJ1-5	CSSHGGKVNQPQHF
TRBV19	TRBJ2-1	CASTGLAGVGGFNEQFF
TRBV12-3/TRBV12-4	TRBJ2-1	CASTIQGASSYNEQFF
TRBV30	TRBJ2-1	CAWSLTSGPWNEQFF
TRBV27	TRBJ1-6	CASSAPQGARSPLHF
TRBV20-1	TRBJ1-2	CSALRDTVYGYTF
TRBV4-2	TRBJ2-5	CASSQADRGETQYF
TRBV7-2	TRBJ2-1	CASSPGLAGRVEQFF
TRBV5-4	TRBJ1-1	CASTNEPGGGTEAFF
TRBV30	TRBJ2-7	CAWSVRVSLNHEQYF
TRBV2	TRBJ1-5	CASSLGHPQPQHF
TRBV6-5	TRBJ2-2	CASSYGGRNTGELFF
TRBV27	TRBJ1-2	CASYPIKQGLGGYTF
TRBV6-2/TRBV6-3	TRBJ2-7	CASQADRVHEQYF
TRBV11-2	TRBJ1-6	CASSPRMIGHNSPLHF
TRBV20-1	TRBJ1-1	CSAQLRVAGEAFF
TRBV6-1	TRBJ1-1	CASGETLNTEAFF
TRBV7-3	TRBJ2-7	CASSLRSGGAASSYEQYF
TRBV6-5	TRBJ2-3	CASSYQTGLYTDTQYF
TRBV20-1	TRBJ2-3	CSALYRTSGYTDTQYF
TRBV2	TRBJ2-1	CASSESSGGYNEQFF
TRBV28	TRBJ2-7	CASLGFESYEQYF
TRBV30	TRBJ1-2	CAWSRQLNYGYTF
TRBV28	TRBJ2-2	CASSPGGRATGELFF
TRBV6-1	TRBJ2-5	CASSADRGRETQYF
TRBV24-1	TRBJ2-5	CATSDAGRHQETQYF
TRBV20-1	TRBJ2-6	CSARARAGGGSGANVLTF
TRBV6-1	TRBJ1-2	CASTRDRGGEAYGYTF
TRBV12-3/TRBV12-4	TRBJ2-2	CASTRGTANTGELFF
TRBV20-1	TRBJ2-5	CSATGQNQETQYF
TRBV15	TRBJ2-7	CATSRSGLAGGFNEQYF
TRBV27	TRBJ1-1	CASSSYRDRGRNTEAFF
TRBV20-1	TRBJ1-5	CSASSEDQPQHF
TRBV6-5	TRBJ1-1	CASSYEGDTEAFF
TRBV11-2	TRBJ2-3	CASTPYTDTQYF
TRBV7-9	TRBJ1-1	CASWRGETEAFF
TRBV7-2	TRBJ2-2	CASSLRSNTGELFF
TRBV29-1	TRBJ2-1	CSVEGPQRREQFF
TRBV19	TRBJ1-5	CASSIQGVGQPQHF